The 7 T cell receptor beta chains presented below share a single source sample, sequenced in a study of T cell repertoires in cytomegalovirus infection. Each CDR3 protein is one row after TCRdb ran MiXCR on the reads. The repertoire includes approximately 1,000,000 distinct CDR3 sequences, 31% of them detected once, and over 12% sits in the top ten. No antigen is known for these receptors. The sample consisted of cultured CD8+ T cells from PBMCs, taken from culture after CMV antigen stimulation. These receptors originate from a human donor in good health (CMV status not recorded). Some clones in this sample may be carry-over from other donors' samples.

The rearrangement joins TRBV7-9 to TRBJ2-5, with TRBD2 identical over 16 bases. Germline V gene data show CDR1 as SEHNR and CDR2 as FQNEAQ (reference sequence). This CDR3 comprises 19 residues. The V and J ends lost 4 bases and 0 bases, in that order; junction bases with no gene match: 8. CDR3 in amino acids: CASSSTSGLAGGHQETQYF. CDR3 nucleotide sequence: TGTGCCAGCAGCTCCACTTCGGGACTAGCGGGGGGGCACCAAGAGACCCAGTACTTC.

J is TRBJ2-3 and V is TRBV19, with unresolved D. V was trimmed by 1 base and J by 6 bases, leaving 5 bases between them. This CDR3 contains 12 residues. Germline V lookup: CDR1 LNHDA, CDR2 SQIVND (reference sequence). DNA of the CDR3: TGTGCCAGTAGTATAGCAGCGGATACGCAGTATTTT. It is translated as CASSIAADTQYF.

The chain joins TRBV27 to TRBJ2-1; the D gene could be TRBD1 or TRBD2 (5 bases each). Trimming removed 7 bases at V and 1 base at J, with 14 bases between. The CDR3 sequence is 15 residues long. The V gene's germline CDR1 is MNHEY and CDR2 SMNVEV (reference sequence). CDR3 protein: CASNPRWGSYNEQFF. CDR3 nucleotides: TGTGCCAGCAACCCGAGGTGGGGGTCCTACAATGAGCAGTTCTTC.

The J gene is TRBJ1-1, the V gene TRBV20-1; D is uncertain. There are 11 residues in the CDR3. Trimming stripped 5 bases from V and 5 bases from J, with 9 bases between. Germline V gene sequence: CDR1 DFQATT, CDR2 SNEGSKA (reference sequence). CDR3 residues: CSAPLGTEAFF. CDR3 sequence (DNA): TGCAGTGCTCCCCTGGGGACTGAAGCTTTCTTT.

This clonotype has only a few counts. The rearrangement uses TRBV12-3 or TRBV12-4 and TRBJ2-1; D is uncertain. V was cut by 9 bases and J by 9 bases, with 15 bases left in between. CDR3 length: 12 amino acids. CDR3 region: CASSPRFIEQFF. The DNA of the CDR3 is TGTGCCAGTTCTCCCAGGTTTATTGAGCAGTTCTTC.

J is TRBJ2-7 and V is TRBV25-1; the D is unclear. Trimming left V 7 bases short and J 1 base short, with 11 bases between. The CDR3 consists of 13 residues. Per the germline V gene, CDR1 is MGHDK and CDR2 is SYGVNS. The CDR3 is CASMRSESYEQYF. For the CDR3, the DNA is TGTGCCAGCATGAGGTCGGAATCCTACGAGCAGTACTTC.

This clonotype has a count of ten or more. V usage is TRBV7-2 and J usage is TRBJ1-4; D is unclear. The germline V gene encodes CDR1 SGHTA and CDR2 FQGNSA. V was shortened by 1 base and J by 5 bases, with 14 bases between the two germline ends. The CDR3 runs to 16 residues. CDR3 bases: TGTGCCAGCAGCTTAGAGGTCGCTGGTGGAAATGAAAAACTGTTTTTT. Translating gives CASSLEVAGGNEKLFF.